Each of the 23 T cell receptor beta chains below was sequenced from the same sample in a study of T cell clones after liver transplantation. TCRdb's copy holds only in-frame clones and misses some; the assay was immunoSEQ multiplex PCR. The sample consists of roughly 53,000 clones, under 85% of them appearing once. The sequences come from CD4+ T cells from blood, collected at the 22-month timepoint. These receptors all stem from a human patient who received a liver transplant. A share of the T cells may be of graft donor origin.

This chain links TRBV6-6 with TRBJ1-2, with D perhaps matching TRBD1 (6 bases). The germline CDR1 and CDR2 sequences are MNHNY and SVGAGI (reference sequence). V lost 5 bases and J 0 bases, leaving 10 bases between the germline ends. This CDR3 has 14 residues. The CDR3 loop is CASSIGQTNYGYTF. The CDR3 coding sequence is TGTGCCAGCAGTATAGGACAGACTAACTATGGCTACACCTTC.

This clone was counted ten times or more. The CDR3 loop is CASSSRQGRGQPQHF. CDR3 bases: TGTGCCAGCAGCTCGCGACAGGGAAGAGGGCAGCCCCAGCATTTT. The chain is built from TRBV7-6 and TRBJ1-5; 7 bases are a match to TRBD1. In germline, CDR1 is SGHVS, CDR2 FNYEAQ. This CDR3 is 15 amino acids long. The V and J ends lost 4 bases and 7 bases, in that order; junction bases with no gene match: 10. Complete variable domain (other parts from reference TRBV7-6 and TRBJ1-5): GAGVSQSPRYKVTKRGQDVALRCDPISGHVSLYWYRQALGQGPEFLTYFNYEAQQDKSGLPNDRFSAERPEGSISTLTIQRTEQRDSAMYRCASSSRQGRGQPQHFGDGTRLSIL.

In its sample, this clone was seen once. This sequence joins TRBV18 and TRBJ1-4, with D unresolved. Trimming cost V 3 bases and J 0 bases, with 2 bases left between them. Germline-derived CDR1 and CDR2 are KGHSH and LQKENI. The CDR3 loop spans 13 amino acids. CDR3 DNA: TGTGCCAGCTCACCTGCAACTAATGAAAAACTGTTTTTT. It yields the protein CASSPATNEKLFF.

The gene calls are TRBV6-6 and TRBJ2-3; 9 positions agree with TRBD1. The CDR3 spans 13 residues. The V gene end was trimmed by 10 bases and the J gene end by 6 bases; junction bases not matched to a gene: 8. The germline gives CDR1 MNHNY, CDR2 SVGAGI (reference sequence). The DNA for the CDR3 is TGTGCCACCAGCGGGACAGGGAAGGATACGCAGTATTTT. Residues: CATSGTGKDTQYF.

This chain links TRBV2 with TRBJ2-7; 12 bases map to TRBD2. CDR1 SNHLY and CDR2 FYNNEI come from the germline V gene. The CDR3 contains 13 residues. Trimming removed 10 bases from V and 4 bases from J; junction bases left unmatched: 5. This CDR3 reads CATRTSGVYEQYF. CDR3 bases: TGTGCCACTAGGACTAGCGGGGTGTACGAGCAGTACTTC. Full variable domain (rest looked up from reference TRBV2 and TRBJ2-7): EPEVTQTPSHQVTQMGQEVILRCVPISNHLYFYWYRQILGQKVEFLVSFYNNEISEKSEIFDDQFSVERPDGSNFTLKIRSTKLEDSAMYFCATRTSGVYEQYFGPGTRLTVT.

The V call is TRBV30, the J call TRBJ2-3; TRBD2 might be the D (6 bases). V gave up 3 bases and J gave up 3 bases, with 10 bases separating them. Per germline, CDR1 GTSNPN and CDR2 SVGIG (reference sequence). CDR3 length: 13 residues. The CDR3 sequence: CAWRNGGTDTQYF. The DNA for the CDR3 is TGTGCCTGGAGAAACGGGGGTACAGATACGCAGTATTTT.

The table lists this clone with a count of one. V is TRBV28 and J is TRBJ2-2; perhaps D is TRBD1 or TRBD2 (7 bases each). V shed 1 base and J shed 4 bases, with 10 bases lying between them. CDR1 and CDR2 from the germline V gene are MDHEN and SYDVKM. The CDR3 consists of 15 residues. CDR3 DNA sequence: TGTGCCAGCAGTTTATCCAGGGGGGGCACCGGGGAGCTGTTTTTT. This sequence encodes CASSLSRGGTGELFF.

This chain connects TRBV5-6 to TRBJ2-2, with a possible D match to TRBD2 (5 bases). CDR3 length: 17 residues. Trimming left V 0 bases short and J 4 bases short, with 16 bases between. CDR1 is SGHDT and CDR2 is YYEEEE in the germline V gene. The chain's CDR3 is CASSLGSGNYGTGELFF. The DNA for the CDR3 is TGTGCCAGCAGCTTGGGATCGGGAAACTACGGCACCGGGGAGCTGTTTTTT.

The chain has TRBV27 and TRBJ2-6; D is unresolved. Trimming took off 4 bases at V and 9 bases at J, with 22 bases between the two ends. The CDR3 is made up of 17 amino acids. Germline-derived CDR1 and CDR2 are MNHEY and SMNVEV (reference sequence). The CDR3 loop reads CASSYSTPASGGNVLTF. The CDR3 DNA reads as TGTGCCAGCAGTTATTCTACCCCGGCTTCTGGCGGCAACGTCCTGACTTTC.

This clone was recorded a few times. The chain has TRBV7-9 and TRBJ2-3; the D is unclear. Germline loops: CDR1 SEHNR, CDR2 FQNEAQ (reference sequence). This CDR3 has 14 amino acids. Trimming stripped 1 base from V and 5 bases from J, with 10 bases between. CDR3 DNA sequence: TGTGCCAGCAGCTTAGACCAGTCAAAAGATACGCAGTATTTT. As protein: CASSLDQSKDTQYF.

This clone appeared once. The chain recombines TRBV6-5 with TRBJ1-3; D ambiguous. Trimming removed 8 bases from V and 0 bases from J, with 11 bases in between. CDR1 is MNHEY and CDR2 is SVGAGI in the germline V gene. This CDR3 region has 14 residues. The CDR3 sequence: CASSGRFSGNTIYF. CDR3 nucleotides: TGTGCCAGCTCGGGCCGTTTCTCTGGAAACACCATATATTTT.

This chain joins TRBV10-3 and TRBJ2-7; 9 positions agree with TRBD1. Germline values: CDR1 ENHRY, CDR2 SYGVKD. V lost 2 bases, J lost 5 bases, and 4 bases stayed unmatched. The CDR3 sequence is 14 residues long. CDR3 protein: CAISEGQGRNEQYF. Written as DNA, the CDR3 is TGTGCCATCAGTGAGGGACAGGGGCGGAACGAGCAGTACTTC.

The chain uses TRBV19 and TRBJ1-6; 7 nucleotides line up with TRBD1. CDR3 size: 13 residues. In germline, CDR1 is LNHDA, CDR2 SQIVND (reference sequence). V shed 3 bases, J shed 7 bases, and the junction held 0 bases outside the gene matches. CDR3 amino acids: CASSMGQNSPLHF. CDR3 DNA sequence: TGTGCCAGTAGTATGGGACAGAATTCACCCCTCCACTTT. The whole variable domain, filled in from reference TRBV19 and TRBJ1-6, reads DGGITQSPKYLFRKEGQNVTLSCEQNLNHDAMYWYRQDPGQGLRLIYYSQIVNDFQKGDIAEGYSVSREKKESFPLTVTSAQKNPTAFYLCASSMGQNSPLHFGNGTRLTVT.

This clone has only one observation. In the same sample, other DNA sequences code for this CDR3. The gene calls are TRBV14 and TRBJ2-7, with D tentatively TRBD1 (5 bases). V gave up 4 bases and J gave up 4 bases, with 8 bases separating them. The CDR3 consists of 12 residues. The germline V gene encodes CDR1 SGHDN and CDR2 FVKESK. CDR3 sequence (DNA): TGTGCCAGCAGCCCGCAGGGTTACGAGCAGTACTTC. It encodes CASSPQGYEQYF.

The rearrangement joins TRBV30 to TRBJ2-3, with 8 bases lining up with TRBD1. Germline CDR1 and CDR2: GTSNPN and SVGIG (reference sequence). With 7 bases clipped from V and 2 bases from J, the junction kept 8 bases outside the gene matches. CDR3 length: 14 residues. The CDR3 here is CAYSGQGHTDTQYF. DNA for the CDR3: TGTGCCTACTCAGGACAGGGACACACAGATACGCAGTATTTT.

The sample holds one count of this clone. The chain links TRBV19 to TRBJ1-6; 7 nucleotides agree with TRBD1. The CDR3 contains 14 residues. The ends lost 6 bases at V and 11 bases at J; junction bases unmatched: 10. CDR1 is LNHDA, CDR2 SQIVND, per germline (reference sequence). The CDR3 bases are TGTGCCAGTAGCTCGACAGGGAGGAGTCCACCCCTCCACTTT. This translates into CASSSTGRSPPLHF.

This clone was seen just once. The chain links TRBV19 to TRBJ2-7; D not certain. This CDR3 has 14 amino acids. Deletions cut 0 bases from V and 3 bases from J, with 9 bases between. From germline, CDR1 is LNHDA and CDR2 SQIVND (reference sequence). CDR3 sequence: CASSIDTGHYEQYF. The CDR3 coding sequence is TGTGCCAGTAGTATAGACACTGGCCACTACGAGCAGTACTTC.

The chain has TRBV6-5 and TRBJ2-2; no reliable D call. V was clipped by 0 bases and J by 0 bases, with 8 bases between them. CDR3 size: 16 residues. Germline loops: CDR1 MNHEY, CDR2 SVGAGI. CDR3 residues: CASSYSTTTNTGELFF. The DNA for the CDR3 is TGTGCCAGCAGTTACTCCACGACAACGAACACCGGGGAGCTGTTTTTT.

This clone was found a few times. The chain joins TRBV10-1 to TRBJ2-7; D possibly corresponds to TRBD1 (5 bases). V lost 0 bases to trimming and J lost 2 bases, with 14 bases between them. Per germline, CDR1 WNHNN and CDR2 SYGVQD (reference sequence). There are 16 residues in the CDR3. CDR3 in amino acids: CASSESTGRLPYEQYF. CDR3 nucleotide sequence: TGCGCCAGCAGTGAGTCAACAGGACGACTCCCCTACGAGCAGTACTTC.

By sample share, this clone is medium-sized. The chain employs TRBV19 and TRBJ2-7; TRBD1 matches 9 bases. The CDR3 covers 16 residues. The V and J ends lost 3 bases and 5 bases, in that order; junction bases with no gene match: 11. Germline V gives CDR1 LNHDA, CDR2 SQIVND (reference sequence). The CDR3 DNA follows: TGTGCCAGTAGTATGTTCGCGGGACAGGGAAAAGACGAGCAGTACTTC. It is translated as CASSMFAGQGKDEQYF.

The V gene is TRBV11-2, the J gene TRBJ2-7, with D perhaps given as TRBD1 or TRBD2 (5 bases each). Trimming stripped 0 bases from V and 0 bases from J, with 9 bases between. The CDR3 is 15 amino acids. Germline CDR1 is SGHAT and CDR2 is FQNNGV. The CDR3 loop is CASSLDYGASYEQYF. The DNA of the CDR3 is TGTGCCAGCAGCTTAGATTACGGGGCCTCCTACGAGCAGTACTTC. The full variable domain, with the rest looked up from reference TRBV11-2 and TRBJ2-7, is EAGVAQSPRYKIIEKRQSVAFWCNPISGHATLYWYQQILGQGPKLLIQFQNNGVVDDSQLPKDRFSAERLKGVDSTLKIQPAKLEDSAVYLCASSLDYGASYEQYFGPGTRLTVT.

The V and J genes are TRBV9 and TRBJ2-3; no firm D call. Per germline, CDR1 SGDLS and CDR2 YYNGEE. This CDR3 contains 16 residues. Between the trimmed V and J ends, which lost 1 base and 3 bases, there was a span of 15 bases. CDR3 region: CASSVKGRRGTDTQYF. CDR3 coding DNA: TGTGCCAGCAGCGTAAAGGGTCGAAGAGGAACAGATACGCAGTATTTT.

The V and J genes are TRBV30 and TRBJ1-3; TRBD1 agrees at 7 bases. The CDR3 loop spans 14 amino acids. J lost 2 bases, V lost 2 bases, and 3 bases had no gene match. CDR1 is GTSNPN and CDR2 is SVGIG in the germline V gene (reference sequence). The CDR3 loop is CAWSQGGAGNTIYF. CDR3 sequence (DNA): TGTGCCTGGAGTCAGGGGGGGGCTGGAAACACCATATATTTT.